The 10 T cell receptor beta chains given below trace back to one sample, sequenced in a study of T cells expressing NK-cell markers. TCRdb re-called the 5' RACE reads and catalogs CDR3 proteins one per entry, DNA excluded. This table holds 350,000 to 450,000 distinct CDR3 sequences. Sequencing was carried out using blood T cells: a sorted CD56 or NKG2C T cell subset, CD4+ or CD8+ T cells, or bulk PBMC T cells (not recorded which). The source of these receptors is a man aged 18-70 years in good health.

V is TRBV7-9 and J is TRBJ1-3; the TRBD1 assignment by TCRdb is unverifiable without DNA. CDR3 length: 12 amino acids. Germline values: CDR1 SEHNR, CDR2 FQNEAQ (reference sequence). CDR3: CASSAPRGTIYF.

The J gene is TRBJ2-2, the V gene TRBV7-9; lacking DNA, the TRBD2 call made by TCRdb goes unchecked. This CDR3 has 16 residues. The germline V gene has CDR1 SEHNR and CDR2 FQNEAQ (reference sequence). This CDR3 is CASSSEAGSNTGELFF.

The chain links TRBV7-3 to TRBJ2-3; with no DNA, the TCRdb D assignment of TRBD2 cannot be verified. In germline, CDR1 is SGHTA, CDR2 FQGTGA. The CDR3 is made up of 19 amino acids. CDR3 in amino acids: CASSHAPGLAGAITDTQYF.

The rearrangement uses TRBV6-1 and TRBJ2-3. Germline V gives CDR1 MNHNS, CDR2 SASEGT. The CDR3 has 13 residues. The CDR3 reads CASKNPNSDTQYF.

V gene TRBV6-1 combines with J gene TRBJ1-4; the D call of TRBD1 rests on TCRdb alone, since no DNA is present to check it. Germline CDR1 is MNHNS and CDR2 is SASEGT. This CDR3 contains 14 residues. The CDR3 loop is CASNDRASNEKLFF.

The chain couples TRBV4-2 to TRBJ2-7. The CDR3 is 14 residues long. Germline CDR1 LGHNA, CDR2 YNFKEQ. This CDR3 reads CASSQEDRRYEQYF.

This chain joins TRBV15 and TRBJ1-2. CDR1 is LNHNV and CDR2 is YYDKDF in the germline V gene (reference sequence). CDR3 size: 13 residues. The CDR3 spells CATSSDSYYGYTF.

V and J are TRBV7-9 and TRBJ2-3. Germline V gene lookup returns CDR1 SEHNR and CDR2 FQNEAQ (reference sequence). The CDR3 is 17 amino acids. The CDR3 region is CASSNTLLPQYTDTQYF.

The J gene is TRBJ2-5, the V gene TRBV4-2; TCRdb outputs TRBD2, but without DNA this stays unchecked. Germline V CDR1 and CDR2: LGHNA, YNFKEQ. The CDR3 consists of 16 residues. The CDR3 region is CASSLGTSGLRETQYF.

The chain combines TRBV29-1 with TRBJ2-5; there is no DNA to check the TCRdb D call of TRBD1. Looked up from germline, CDR1 is SQVTM and CDR2 is ANQGSEA. The CDR3 runs to 15 residues. This CDR3 is CSVGRRATYQETQYF.